This T cell receptor beta chain stems from a study of CD8+ T cells in alopecia areata. The study, taken as a whole, reports: Compared with mice, patients displayed less clear TCR sharing, possibly for HLA-related reasons.

Extraction and reverse transcription of RNA yielded cDNA as the sequencing template. Produced via immunoSEQ multiplex PCR; TCRdb's table is partial and in-frame only. This sample has some 8,000 clones, with about two thirds found just once. Of note for this clone: Its antigen is as yet unknown.

Germline V gives CDR1 SGHAT, CDR2 FQNNGV. Trimming took off 5 bases at V and 0 bases at J, with 11 bases between the two ends. This CDR3 has 15 residues. Four to six patients had their CD4+ cells sorted into CD25+CD127- cells. Collection of lesional scalp punch biopsies and peripheral blood was performed in alopecia areata patients. The source of this sequence is a human donor with alopecia areata. Material: CD4+ Tregs sorted from blood. This rearrangement joins TRBV11-2 to TRBJ1-5; D unclear. As DNA, the CDR3 is TGTGCCAGCAGCCTCGGACTCCATAGCAATCAGCCCCAGCATTTT. This codes for CASSLGLHSNQPQHF.